This T cell receptor beta chain was captured in a study of response to subunit inactivated influenza vaccine listed by TCRdb under 2018. Turning to the overall study: Deep quantitative profiling of the T cell receptor repertoire was used in the study to follow responses to a trivalent subunit inactivated influenza vaccine. General conclusions and limits of the study: It was suggested by the authors that each seasonal influenza vaccination may recruit only a limited number of new T cells.

A note on this clonotype: Its antigen is currently not known. Base qualities are missing; no much larger clone stands one base away.

Library preparation was by RT-PCR. The listed sequencing device is Illumina HiSeq 2500. TCRdb trimmed the raw reads at Q25, called clones with MiXCR and kept productive beta chains. For every CDR3 protein sequence, its rows merge into one entry that carries the most common genes and DNA. This sample is represented by around 530,000 distinct CDR3 sequences; roughly 12% of them were singletons. 10% of the sample goes to the ten largest clones. V drops 1 base and J drops 0 bases, leaving 7 bases in between. Taken from cysteine to phenylalanine, the CDR3 has 14 residues. Only CDR3 DNA remains: 42 bases, in frame from the first base. From the germline V gene, CDR1 is LGHNA and CDR2 is YNFKEQ.

The V and J segments used are TRBV4-2 and TRBJ2-7; the D gene is perhaps TRBD2, from 6 matching bases. The sample in question was PBMCs from blood, obtained on the day of vaccination. The sequence derives from a man aged 45 to 65 who received an inactivated influenza vaccine. Donor details come from another sample of the same person, matched by shared clones. The DNA sequence is as follows: TGTGCCAGCAGCCAAGGCGGGGCCTCCTACGAGCAGTACTTC. Its amino acids are CASSQGGASYEQYF.